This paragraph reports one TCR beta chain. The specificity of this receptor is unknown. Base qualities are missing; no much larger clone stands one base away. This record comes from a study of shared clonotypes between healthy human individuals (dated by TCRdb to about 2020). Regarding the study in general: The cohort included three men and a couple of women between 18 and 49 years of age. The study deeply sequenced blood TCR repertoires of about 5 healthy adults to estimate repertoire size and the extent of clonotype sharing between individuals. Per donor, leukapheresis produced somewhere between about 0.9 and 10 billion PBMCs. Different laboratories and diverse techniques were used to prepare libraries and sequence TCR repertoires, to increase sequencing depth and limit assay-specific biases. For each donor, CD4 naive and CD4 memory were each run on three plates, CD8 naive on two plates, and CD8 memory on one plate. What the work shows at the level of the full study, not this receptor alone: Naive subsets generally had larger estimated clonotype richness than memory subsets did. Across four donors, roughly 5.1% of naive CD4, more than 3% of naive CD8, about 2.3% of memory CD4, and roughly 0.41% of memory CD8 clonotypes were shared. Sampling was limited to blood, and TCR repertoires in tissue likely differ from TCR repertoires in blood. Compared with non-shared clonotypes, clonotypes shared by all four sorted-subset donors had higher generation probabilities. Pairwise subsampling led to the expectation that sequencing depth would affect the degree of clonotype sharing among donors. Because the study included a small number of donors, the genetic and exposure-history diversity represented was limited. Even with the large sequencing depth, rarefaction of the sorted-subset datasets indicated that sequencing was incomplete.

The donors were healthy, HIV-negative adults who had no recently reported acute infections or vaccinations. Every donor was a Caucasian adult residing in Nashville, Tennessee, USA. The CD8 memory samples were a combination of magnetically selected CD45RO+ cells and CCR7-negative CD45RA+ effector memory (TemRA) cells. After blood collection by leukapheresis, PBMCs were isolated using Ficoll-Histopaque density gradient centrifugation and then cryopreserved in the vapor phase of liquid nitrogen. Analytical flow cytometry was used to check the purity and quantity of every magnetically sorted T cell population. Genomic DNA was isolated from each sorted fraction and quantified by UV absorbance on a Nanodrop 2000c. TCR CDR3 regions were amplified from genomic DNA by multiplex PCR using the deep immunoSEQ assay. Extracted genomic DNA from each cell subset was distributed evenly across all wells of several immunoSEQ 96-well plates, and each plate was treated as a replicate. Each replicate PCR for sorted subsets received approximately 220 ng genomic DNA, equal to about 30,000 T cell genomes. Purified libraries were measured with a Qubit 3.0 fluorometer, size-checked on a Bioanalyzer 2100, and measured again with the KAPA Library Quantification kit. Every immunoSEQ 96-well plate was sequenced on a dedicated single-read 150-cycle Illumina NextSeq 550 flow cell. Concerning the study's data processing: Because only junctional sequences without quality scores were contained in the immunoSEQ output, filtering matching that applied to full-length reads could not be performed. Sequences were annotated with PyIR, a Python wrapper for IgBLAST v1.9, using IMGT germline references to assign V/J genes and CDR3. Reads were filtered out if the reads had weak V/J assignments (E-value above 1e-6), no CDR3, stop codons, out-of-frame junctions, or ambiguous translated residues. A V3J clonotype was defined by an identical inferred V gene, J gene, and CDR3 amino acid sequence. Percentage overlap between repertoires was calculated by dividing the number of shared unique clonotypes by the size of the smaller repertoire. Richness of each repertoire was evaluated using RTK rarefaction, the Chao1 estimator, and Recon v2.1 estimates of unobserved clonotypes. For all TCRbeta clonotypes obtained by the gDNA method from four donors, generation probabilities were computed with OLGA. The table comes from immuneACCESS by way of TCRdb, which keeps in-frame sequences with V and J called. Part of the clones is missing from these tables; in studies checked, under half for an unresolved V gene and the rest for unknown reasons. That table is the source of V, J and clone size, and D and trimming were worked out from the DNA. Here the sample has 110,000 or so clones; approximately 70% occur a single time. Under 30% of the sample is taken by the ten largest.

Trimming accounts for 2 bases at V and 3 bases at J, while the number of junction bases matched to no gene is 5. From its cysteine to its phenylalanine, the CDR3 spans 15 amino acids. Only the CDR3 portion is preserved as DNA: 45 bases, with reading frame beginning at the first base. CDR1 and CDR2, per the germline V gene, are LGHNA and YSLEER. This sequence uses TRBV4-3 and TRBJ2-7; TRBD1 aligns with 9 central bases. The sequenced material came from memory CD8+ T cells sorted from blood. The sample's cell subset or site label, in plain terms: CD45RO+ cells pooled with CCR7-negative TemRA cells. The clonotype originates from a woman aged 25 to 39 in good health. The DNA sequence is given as TGCGCCAGCAGCCAACAAGGGACAGGGAACTACGAGCAGTACTTC. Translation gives CASSQQGTGNYEQYF.